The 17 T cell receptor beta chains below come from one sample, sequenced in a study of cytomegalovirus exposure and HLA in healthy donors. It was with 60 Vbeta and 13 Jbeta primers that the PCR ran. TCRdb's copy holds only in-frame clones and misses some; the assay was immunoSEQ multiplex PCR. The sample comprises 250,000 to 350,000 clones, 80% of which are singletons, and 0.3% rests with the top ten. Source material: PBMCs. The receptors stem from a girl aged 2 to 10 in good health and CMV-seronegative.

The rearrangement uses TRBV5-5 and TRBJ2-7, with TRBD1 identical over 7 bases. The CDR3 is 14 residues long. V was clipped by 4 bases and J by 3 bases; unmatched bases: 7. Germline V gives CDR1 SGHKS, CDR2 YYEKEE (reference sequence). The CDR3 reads CASSITGVSYEQYF. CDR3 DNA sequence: TGTGCCAGCAGCATTACAGGGGTTAGCTACGAGCAGTACTTC.

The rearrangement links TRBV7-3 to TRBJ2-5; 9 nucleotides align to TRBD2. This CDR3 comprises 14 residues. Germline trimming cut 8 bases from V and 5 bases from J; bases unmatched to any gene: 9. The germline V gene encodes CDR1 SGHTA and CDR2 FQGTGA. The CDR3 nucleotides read TGTGCCAGCTCGGGCGGGGGGGCCCTGGAGACCCAGTACTTC. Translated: CASSGGGALETQYF.

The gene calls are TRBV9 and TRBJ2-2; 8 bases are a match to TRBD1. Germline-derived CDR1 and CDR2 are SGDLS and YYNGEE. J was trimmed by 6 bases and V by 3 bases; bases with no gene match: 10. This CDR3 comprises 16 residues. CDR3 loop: CASSAPRGPVAGELFF. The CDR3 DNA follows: TGTGCCAGCAGCGCCCCCAGGGGGCCAGTTGCCGGGGAGCTGTTTTTT.

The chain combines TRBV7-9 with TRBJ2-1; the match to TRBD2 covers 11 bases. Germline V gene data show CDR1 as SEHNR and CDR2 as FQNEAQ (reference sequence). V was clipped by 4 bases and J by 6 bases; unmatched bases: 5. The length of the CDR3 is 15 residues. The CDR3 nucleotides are TGTGCCAGCAGCTCGATTAGCGGGGGGGTCAATGAGCAGTTCTTC. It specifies CASSSISGGVNEQFF.

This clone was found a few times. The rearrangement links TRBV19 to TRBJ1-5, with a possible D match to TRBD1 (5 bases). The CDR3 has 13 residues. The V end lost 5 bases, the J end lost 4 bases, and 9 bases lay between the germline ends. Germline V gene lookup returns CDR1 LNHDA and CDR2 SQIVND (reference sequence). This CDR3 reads CASSGASNQPQHF. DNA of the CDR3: TGTGCCAGTAGTGGGGCATCTAATCAGCCCCAGCATTTT.

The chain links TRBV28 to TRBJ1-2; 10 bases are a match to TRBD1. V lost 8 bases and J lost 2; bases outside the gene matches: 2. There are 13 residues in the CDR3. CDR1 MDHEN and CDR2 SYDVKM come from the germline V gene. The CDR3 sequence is CASETGGNYGYTF. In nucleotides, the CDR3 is TGTGCCAGCGAGACAGGGGGCAACTATGGCTACACCTTC.

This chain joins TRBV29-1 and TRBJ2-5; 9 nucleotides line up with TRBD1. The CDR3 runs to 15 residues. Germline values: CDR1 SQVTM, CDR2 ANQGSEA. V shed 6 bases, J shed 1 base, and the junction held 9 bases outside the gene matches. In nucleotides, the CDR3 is TGCAGCGTGGACCCTGGGGACAGGGTCCAAGAGACCCAGTACTTC. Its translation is CSVDPGDRVQETQYF.

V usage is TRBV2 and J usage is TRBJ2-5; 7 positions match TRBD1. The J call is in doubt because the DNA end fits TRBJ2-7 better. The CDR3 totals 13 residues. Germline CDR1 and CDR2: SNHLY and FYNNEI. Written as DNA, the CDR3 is TGTGCCAGCTTGACAGGGAGTTCCTACGAGCAGTACTTC. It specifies CASLTGSSYEQYF.

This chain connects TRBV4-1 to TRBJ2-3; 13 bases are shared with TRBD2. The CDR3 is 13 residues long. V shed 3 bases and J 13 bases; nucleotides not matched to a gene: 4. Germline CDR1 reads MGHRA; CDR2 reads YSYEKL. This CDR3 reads CASSQATSGREYF. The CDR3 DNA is TGCGCCAGCAGCCAGGCAACTAGCGGGAGGGAGTATTTT.

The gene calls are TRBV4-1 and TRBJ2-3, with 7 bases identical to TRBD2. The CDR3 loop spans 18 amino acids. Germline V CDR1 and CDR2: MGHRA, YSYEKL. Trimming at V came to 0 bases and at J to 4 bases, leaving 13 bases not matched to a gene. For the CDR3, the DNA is TGCGCCAGCAGCCAAGAACCCCGAGCGGGATACGGTCCAGATACGCAGTATTTT. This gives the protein CASSQEPRAGYGPDTQYF.

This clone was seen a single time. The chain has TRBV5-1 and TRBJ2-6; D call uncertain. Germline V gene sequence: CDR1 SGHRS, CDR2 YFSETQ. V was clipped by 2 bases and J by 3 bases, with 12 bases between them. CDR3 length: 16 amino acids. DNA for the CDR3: TGCGCCAGCAGCTTCTTCCAGGTGAATGGGGCCAACGTCCTGACTTTC. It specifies CASSFFQVNGANVLTF.

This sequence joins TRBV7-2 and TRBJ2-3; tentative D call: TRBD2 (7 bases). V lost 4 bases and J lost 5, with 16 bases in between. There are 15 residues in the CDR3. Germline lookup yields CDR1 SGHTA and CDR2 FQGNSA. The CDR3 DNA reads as TGTGCCAGCAGCTATAGAGGGGGGGGCCGAGATACGCAGTATTTT. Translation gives CASSYRGGGRDTQYF.

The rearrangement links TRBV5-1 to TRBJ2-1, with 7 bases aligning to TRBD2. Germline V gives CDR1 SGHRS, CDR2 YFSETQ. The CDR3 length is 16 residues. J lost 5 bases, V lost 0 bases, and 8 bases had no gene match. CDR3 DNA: TGCGCCAGCAGCTTGGCCCCTAGCGGTGGAAACAATGAGCAGTTCTTC. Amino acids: CASSLAPSGGNNEQFF.

In DNA form, the CDR3 reads TGTGCCAGCAGTTACCCGGGGGTAAACGAGCAGTACTTC. Amino acids: CASSYPGVNEQYF. The chain carries TRBV6-6 and TRBJ2-7, with D possibly TRBD2 on 6 matching bases. V was pared by 2 bases and J by 5 bases, with 10 bases between. The CDR3 consists of 13 residues. Germline values: CDR1 MNHNY, CDR2 SVGAGI (reference sequence).

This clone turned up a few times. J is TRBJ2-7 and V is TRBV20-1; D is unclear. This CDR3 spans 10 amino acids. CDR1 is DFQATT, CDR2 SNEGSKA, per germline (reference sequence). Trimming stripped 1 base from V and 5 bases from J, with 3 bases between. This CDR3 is CSARVDEQYF. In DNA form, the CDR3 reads TGCAGTGCTAGAGTCGACGAGCAGTACTTC.

CDR3 region: CASSGTDTYEQYF. The CDR3 nucleotides are TGCGCCAGCAGCGGGACAGACACCTACGAGCAGTACTTC. The chain combines TRBV10-2 with TRBJ2-7, with 7 bases lining up with TRBD1. CDR3 length equals 13 residues. V lost 6 bases, J lost 2 bases, and 4 bases stayed unmatched. The germline CDR1 and CDR2 sequences are WSHSY and SAAADI.

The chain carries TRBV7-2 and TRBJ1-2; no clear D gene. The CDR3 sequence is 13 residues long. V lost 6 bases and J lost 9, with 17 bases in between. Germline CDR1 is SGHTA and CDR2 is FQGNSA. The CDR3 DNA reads TGTGCCAGCAGGGTGGGTGCGGTAGGCCGCTACACCTTC. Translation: CASRVGAVGRYTF.